This is a list of T cell receptor beta chains from one sample in a study of preoperative IRX-2 immunotherapy in early breast cancer. Clones were sequenced by immunoSEQ multiplex PCR, and TCRdb holds only the in-frame ones, with some missing. The repertoire holds about 38,000 clones, roughly four fifths seen once, with about 1.5% in the top ten. Sample: lymph node tissue, taken after IRX-2 immunotherapy. The receptors derive from a human donor with breast cancer. CDR3s include the opening cysteine and the closing phenylalanine or tryptophan. A D gene is named only where the DNA matches it firmly. Clone size, where shown, is once, few, many, or a class for clones that have expanded.

V	J	size	D	CDR3	DNA
TRBV28	TRBJ1-1	NA	NA	CASSSRYNTEAFF	TGTGCCAGCAGTTCACGGTATAACACTGAAGCTTTCTTT
TRBV6-8	TRBJ2-4	NA	NA	CASRKESQSGIQYF	TGTGCCAGCAGGAAGGAGTCGCAATCGGGCATTCAGTACTTC
TRBV5-1	TRBJ1-2	NA	NA	CASSVSPANYGYTF	TGCGCCAGCAGTGTCTCCCCCGCTAACTATGGCTACACCTTC
TRBV6-8	TRBJ1-3	NA	NA	CASINYRGGRRILNSGNTIYF	TGTGCCAGTATCAACTACCGGGGGGGGAGACGTATCCTCAACTCTGGAAACACCATATATTTT
TRBV6-8	TRBJ1-1	once	NA	CASHKEGQGTEAFF	TGTGCCAGCCACAAGGAAGGCCAGGGGACTGAAGCTTTCTTT
TRBV19	TRBJ1-1	NA	NA	CASSIHGQNTEAFF	TGTGCCAGTAGTATCCATGGACAGAACACTGAAGCTTTCTTT
TRBV19	TRBJ2-6	NA	NA	CASSVPVNSGANVLTF	TGTGCCAGTAGTGTCCCGGTTAACTCTGGGGCCAACGTCCTGACTTTC
TRBV5-1	TRBJ2-3	NA	TRBD2	CASSLGLAGGADTQYF	TGCGCCAGCAGCTTGGGGCTAGCGGGGGGCGCGGATACGCAGTATTTT
TRBV11-3	TRBJ1-1	once	NA	CASSLRAGSGTEAFF	TGTGCCAGCAGCTTACGGGCAGGGTCAGGCACTGAAGCTTTCTTT
TRBV7-6	TRBJ2-7	NA	NA	CASSFLPGQSSYEQYF	TGTGCCAGCAGCTTCCTTCCGGGTCAGAGCTCCTACGAGCAGTACTTC
TRBV6-8	TRBJ2-2	NA	TRBD1	CASSIWVQGATGELFF	TGTGCCAGCAGTATATGGGTACAGGGGGCAACCGGGGAGCTGTTTTTT
TRBV11-3	TRBJ1-2	few	TRBD1	CASSLALQGARYYGYTF	TGTGCCAGCAGCTTGGCCTTGCAGGGGGCGCGGTACTATGGCTACACCTTC
TRBV11-3	TRBJ2-5	NA	TRBD2	CASSSRTSARPTQYF	TGTGCCAGCAGCTCTCGGACTAGCGCTCGCCCGACCCAGTACTTC
TRBV6-8	TRBJ2-7	few	TRBD2	CASSYSIGSGTSGGPYEQYF	TGTGCCAGCAGTTACTCTATCGGGTCCGGGACTAGCGGGGGGCCTTACGAGCAGTACTTC
TRBV11-3	TRBJ2-1	few	TRBD1	CASYGGLRGRLNEQFF	TGTGCCAGCTATGGTGGGCTCAGGGGGCGCTTAAATGAGCAGTTCTTC
TRBV6-7	TRBJ2-5	once	NA	CASRPELQETQYF	TGTGCCAGCAGACCAGAGCTCCAAGAGACCCAGTACTTC
TRBV11-3	TRBJ2-5	few	TRBD2	CASSPRGTSLETQYF	TGTGCCAGCAGCCCCCGGGGGACTAGCTTAGAGACCCAGTACTTC
TRBV19	TRBJ1-1	NA	TRBD1	CASIAGTGGRFTEAFF	TGTGCCAGTATCGCCGGGACAGGGGGTCGTTTCACTGAAGCTTTCTTT
TRBV29-1	TRBJ1-4	NA	NA	CSVAGGMVEKLFF	TGCAGCGTTGCGGGAGGGATGGTGGAAAAACTGTTTTTT
TRBV10-3	TRBJ2-6	NA	NA	CAISESAASSHSGANVLTF	TGTGCCATCAGTGAGTCGGCCGCTTCTTCCCACTCTGGGGCCAACGTCCTGACTTTC
TRBV6-8	TRBJ1-5	NA	TRBD1	CASSLQGAQPQHF	TGTGCCAGCAGCCTACAGGGGGCTCAGCCCCAGCATTTT
TRBV11-3	TRBJ2-5	NA	NA	CASSQTGTKETQYF	TGTGCCAGCAGCCAAACCGGGACCAAAGAGACCCAGTACTTC
TRBV23-1	TRBJ2-2	few	NA	CASSQGVRGKGSTGELFF	TGCGCCAGCAGCCAAGGTGTAAGAGGAAAGGGGAGCACCGGGGAGCTGTTTTTT
TRBV5-1	TRBJ2-5	NA	NA	CASSGYSGGETQYF	TGCGCCAGCAGCGGATATAGCGGAGGCGAGACCCAGTACTTC
TRBV10-3	TRBJ2-7	few	TRBD2	CAISEPGLAGGSYEQYF	TGTGCCATCAGTGAGCCGGGACTAGCGGGGGGCTCCTACGAGCAGTACTTC
TRBV5-1	TRBJ2-7	NA	NA	CASSLEGTEDEQYF	TGCGCCAGCAGCCTGGAGGGGACCGAGGACGAGCAGTACTTC
TRBV22-1	TRBJ1-4	NA	NA	CASSTGGRGSNEKLFF	TGTGCCAGCAGTACTGGGGGTAGAGGATCTAATGAAAAACTGTTTTTT
TRBV11-3	TRBJ1-4	NA	TRBD1	CASSLTGGGSEKLFF	TGTGCCAGCAGCCTAACAGGGGGAGGGAGTGAAAAACTGTTTTTT
TRBV19	TRBJ1-2	NA	NA	CASSFSGLNYGYTF	TGTGCCAGTAGTTTTTCCGGGCTTAACTATGGCTACACCTTC
TRBV28	TRBJ2-2	NA	NA	CASSLGRGWAGELFF	TGTGCCAGCAGTTTGGGCAGGGGATGGGCCGGGGAGCTGTTTTTT
TRBV23-1	TRBJ2-4	NA	TRBD2	CASSHILAGILAKNIQYF	TGCGCCAGCAGCCATATTCTAGCGGGGATTCTAGCCAAAAACATTCAGTACTTC
TRBV5-1	TRBJ2-3	NA	TRBD2	CASSGPSGGLTDTQYF	TGCGCCAGCAGCGGACCTAGCGGGGGTCTCACAGATACGCAGTATTTT
TRBV28	TRBJ1-2	NA	NA	CASSLDARSNYGYTF	TGTGCCAGCAGTTTAGACGCGAGATCCAACTATGGCTACACCTTC
TRBV18	TRBJ1-1	NA	TRBD1	CASSPGGQNHEAFF	TGTGCCAGCTCACCAGGGGGACAGAACCATGAAGCTTTCTTT
TRBV4-1	TRBJ1-2	NA	NA	CASSQTLSTNYGYTF	TGCGCCAGCAGCCAAACCTTGAGTACTAACTATGGCTACACCTTC
TRBV10-1	TRBJ1-1	NA	NA	CASSSMVFGPEAFF	TGCGCCAGCAGTTCGATGGTTTTTGGACCTGAAGCTTTCTTT
TRBV29-1	TRBJ2-4	NA	NA	CSPLGAAKNIQYF	TGCAGCCCCTTAGGCGCGGCCAAAAATATTCAGTACTTC
TRBV6-8	TRBJ1-2	NA	TRBD1	CASSVLSGGAVAGYTF	TGTGCCAGCAGTGTTCTTTCAGGGGGCGCGGTGGCTGGCTACACCTTC
TRBV12-5	TRBJ2-2	NA	TRBD2	CASTLASGGGTGELFF	TGTGCCAGCACCCTAGCTAGCGGGGGAGGCACCGGGGAGCTGTTTTTT
TRBV7-4	TRBJ1-2	NA	NA	CASRVNQDLYGYTF	TGTGCCAGCAGAGTCAATCAGGATCTCTATGGCTACACCTTC
TRBV6-8	TRBJ1-3	NA	NA	CAISGGYSGNTIYF	TGTGCCATCAGTGGAGGCTACTCTGGAAACACCATATATTTT
TRBV19	TRBJ1-3	few	TRBD1	CASRETGAGNTIYF	TGTGCCAGTAGGGAAACAGGGGCTGGAAACACCATATATTTT
TRBV6-8	TRBJ1-1	NA	TRBD1	CASSYRDRGLIEAFF	TGTGCCAGCAGTTACCGGGACAGGGGGTTGATTGAAGCTTTCTTT
TRBV6-8	TRBJ1-2	NA	TRBD1	CASSHFDRGSNYGYTF	TGTGCCAGCAGTCACTTCGACAGGGGCTCTAACTATGGCTACACCTTC
TRBV11-3	TRBJ2-7	NA	TRBD1	CASSLGAGQGFEQYF	TGTGCCAGCAGCTTAGGAGCGGGACAGGGTTTCGAGCAGTACTTC
TRBV28	TRBJ2-4	NA	NA	CASSFGVAKNIQYF	TGTGCCAGCAGTTTCGGGGTAGCCAAAAACATTCAGTACTTC
TRBV28	TRBJ2-3	NA	NA	CASSHAGPASSTDTQYF	TGTGCCAGCAGCCACGCCGGCCCAGCATCTAGCACAGATACGCAGTATTTT
TRBV19	TRBJ1-5	NA	NA	CASTISGGVQPQHF	TGTGCCAGTACCATATCAGGCGGGGTCCAGCCCCAGCATTTT
TRBV5-1	TRBJ1-6	NA	NA	CASSSRTATDNSPLHF	TGCGCCAGCAGCTCAAGGACGGCGACGGATAATTCACCCCTCCACTTT
TRBV19	TRBJ2-7	few	TRBD1	CTSSSTGESYEQYF	TGTACCAGTAGTTCGACAGGGGAGTCCTACGAGCAGTACTTC
TRBV5-1	TRBJ2-1	NA	TRBD1	CASSLYPDRAPVKQFF	TGCGCCAGCAGCTTATACCCCGACAGGGCCCCAGTGAAGCAGTTCTTC
TRBV30	TRBJ1-1	once	NA	CAWSPRSRWNTEAFF	TGTGCCTGGAGCCCCCGGTCTAGGTGGAACACTGAAGCTTTCTTT
TRBV10-3	TRBJ1-1	NA	TRBD1	CAISESQGTEAFF	TGTGCCATCAGTGAGTCACAGGGGACTGAAGCTTTCTTT
TRBV11-3	TRBJ2-3	few	TRBD2	CASSNPSGRTDTQYF	TGTGCCAGCAGCAATCCTAGCGGTCGCACAGATACGCAGTATTTT
TRBV28	TRBJ1-4	NA	NA	CAPGPSAREICGANEKLFF	TGTGCCCCAGGCCCCTCCGCCCGGGAGATTTGCGGGGCTAATGAAAAACTGTTTTTT
TRBV6-8	TRBJ1-5	once	NA	CASSPTGGSNQPQHF	TGTGCCAGCAGTCCGACCGGCGGCTCCAATCAGCCCCAGCATTTT
TRBV6-7	TRBJ2-1	NA	NA	CASSYSDEQFF	TGTGCCAGCAGTTACTCTGATGAGCAGTTCTTC
TRBV7-4	TRBJ2-7	NA	NA	CASSQDSRSEQYF	TGTGCCAGCAGCCAGGACAGTAGGTCGGAGCAGTACTTC